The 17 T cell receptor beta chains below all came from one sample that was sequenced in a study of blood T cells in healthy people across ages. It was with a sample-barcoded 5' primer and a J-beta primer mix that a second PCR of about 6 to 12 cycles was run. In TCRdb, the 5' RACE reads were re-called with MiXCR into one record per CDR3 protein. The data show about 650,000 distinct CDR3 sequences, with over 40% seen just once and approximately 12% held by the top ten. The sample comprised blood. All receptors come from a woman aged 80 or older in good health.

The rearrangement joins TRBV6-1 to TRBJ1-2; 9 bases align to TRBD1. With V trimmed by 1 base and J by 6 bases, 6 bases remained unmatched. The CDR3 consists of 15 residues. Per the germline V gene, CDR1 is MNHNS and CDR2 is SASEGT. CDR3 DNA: TGTGCCAGCAGTGAAGAGGGGACAGGGCTGAATGGCTACACCTTC. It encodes CASSEEGTGLNGYTF.

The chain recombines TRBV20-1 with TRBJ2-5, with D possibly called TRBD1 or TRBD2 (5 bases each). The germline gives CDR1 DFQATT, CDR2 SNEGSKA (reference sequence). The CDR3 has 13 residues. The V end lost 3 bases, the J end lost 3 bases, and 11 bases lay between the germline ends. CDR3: CSARGDVEETQYF. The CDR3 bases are TGCAGTGCTAGGGGGGACGTAGAAGAGACCCAGTACTTC.

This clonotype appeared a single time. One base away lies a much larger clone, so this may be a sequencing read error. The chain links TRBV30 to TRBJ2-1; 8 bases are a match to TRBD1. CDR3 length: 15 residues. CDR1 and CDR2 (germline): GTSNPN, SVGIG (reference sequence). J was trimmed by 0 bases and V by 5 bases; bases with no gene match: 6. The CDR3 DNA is TGTGCCTGGGCATGCGGGACAGGCTCCTACAATGAGCAGTTCTTC. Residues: CAWACGTGSYNEQFF.

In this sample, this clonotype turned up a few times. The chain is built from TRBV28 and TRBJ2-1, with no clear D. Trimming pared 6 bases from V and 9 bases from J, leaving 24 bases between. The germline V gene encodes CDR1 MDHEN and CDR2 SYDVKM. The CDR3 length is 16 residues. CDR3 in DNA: TGTGCCAGCAGCTCCGAAGGCGAGGACCCCTCGGGTGAGCAGTTCTTC. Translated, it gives CASSSEGEDPSGEQFF.

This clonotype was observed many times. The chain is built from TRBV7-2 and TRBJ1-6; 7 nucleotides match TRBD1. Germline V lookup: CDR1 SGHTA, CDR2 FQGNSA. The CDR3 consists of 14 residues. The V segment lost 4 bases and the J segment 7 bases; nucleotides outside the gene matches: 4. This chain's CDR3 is CASSSYRGNSPLHF. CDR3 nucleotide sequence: TGTGCCAGCAGCTCATACAGGGGAAATTCACCCCTCCACTTT.

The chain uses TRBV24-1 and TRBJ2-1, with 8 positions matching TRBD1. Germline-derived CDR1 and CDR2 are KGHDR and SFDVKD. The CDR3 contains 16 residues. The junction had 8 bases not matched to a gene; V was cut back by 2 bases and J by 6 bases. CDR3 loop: CATSDYGTGFVNEQFF. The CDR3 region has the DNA TGTGCCACCAGTGATTACGGGACAGGTTTCGTCAATGAGCAGTTCTTC.

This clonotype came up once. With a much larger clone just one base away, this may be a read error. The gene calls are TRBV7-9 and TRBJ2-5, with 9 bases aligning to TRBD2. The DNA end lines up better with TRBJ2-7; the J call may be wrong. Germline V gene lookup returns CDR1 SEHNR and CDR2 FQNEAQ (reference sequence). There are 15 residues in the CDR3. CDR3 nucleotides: TGTGCCAGCAGCTTAAGTCGGCTAGCGGGAAGCGAGCAGTACTTC. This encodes CASSLSRLAGSEQYF.

The CDR3 coding sequence is TGTGCCAGCAGCTTGATGCCTTTCTTT. It encodes CASSLMPFF. V usage is TRBV5-4 and J usage is TRBJ1-1; D remains ambiguous. The CDR3 length is 9 residues. Deletions cut 1 base from V and 12 bases from J, with 4 bases between. Germline V gene data show CDR1 as SGHNT and CDR2 as YYREEE (reference sequence).

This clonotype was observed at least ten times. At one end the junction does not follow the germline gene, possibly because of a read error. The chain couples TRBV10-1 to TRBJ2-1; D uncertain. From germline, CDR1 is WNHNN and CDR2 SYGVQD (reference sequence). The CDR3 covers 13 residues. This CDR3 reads CASSESVYHEQFF. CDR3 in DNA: TGCGCCAGCAGTGAGTCGGTCTACCATGAGCAGTTCTTC.

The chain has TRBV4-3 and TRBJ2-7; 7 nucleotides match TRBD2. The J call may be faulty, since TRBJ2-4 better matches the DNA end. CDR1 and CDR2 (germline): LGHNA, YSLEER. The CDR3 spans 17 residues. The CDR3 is CASSLERDNGWENIQYF. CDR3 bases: TGCGCCAGCAGCCTCGAGCGGGATAATGGCTGGGAAAACATTCAGTACTTC.

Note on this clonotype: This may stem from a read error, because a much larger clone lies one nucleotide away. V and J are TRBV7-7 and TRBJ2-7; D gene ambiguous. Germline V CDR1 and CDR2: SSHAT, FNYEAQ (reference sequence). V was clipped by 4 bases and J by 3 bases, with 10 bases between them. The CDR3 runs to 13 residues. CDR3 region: CASSSTLLYEQYF. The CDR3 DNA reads TGTGCCAGCAGCTCCACCCTGCTCTACGAGCAGTACTTC.

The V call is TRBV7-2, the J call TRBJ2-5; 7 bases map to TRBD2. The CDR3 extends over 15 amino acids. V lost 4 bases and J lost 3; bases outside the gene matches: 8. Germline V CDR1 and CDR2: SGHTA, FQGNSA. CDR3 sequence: CASSWGGGREETQYF. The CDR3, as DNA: TGTGCCAGCAGCTGGGGAGGCGGGAGAGAAGAGACCCAGTACTTC.

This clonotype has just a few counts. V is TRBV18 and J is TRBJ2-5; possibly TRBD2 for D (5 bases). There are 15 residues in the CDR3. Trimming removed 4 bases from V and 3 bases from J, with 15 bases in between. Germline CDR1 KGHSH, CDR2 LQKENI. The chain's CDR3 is CASSRPDGGKETQYF. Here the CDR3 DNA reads TGTGCCAGCTCACGGCCGGACGGAGGAAAAGAGACCCAGTACTTC.

The CDR3 sequence is CSGPRVNEQYF. The CDR3 DNA sequence: TGCAGCGGTCCAAGAGTCAATGAGCAGTACTTC. The chain joins TRBV29-1 to TRBJ2-1; D remains unclear. The assigned J gene may be wrong: the sequence end matches TRBJ2-7 better. This CDR3 has 11 amino acids. From germline, CDR1 is SQVTM and CDR2 ANQGSEA.

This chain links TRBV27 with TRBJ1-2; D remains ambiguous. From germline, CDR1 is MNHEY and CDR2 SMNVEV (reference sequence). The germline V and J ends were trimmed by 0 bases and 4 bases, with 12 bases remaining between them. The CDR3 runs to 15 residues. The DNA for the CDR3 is TGTGCCAGCAGTTTATCGCCTGAAACGACCTATGGCTACACCTTC. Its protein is CASSLSPETTYGYTF.

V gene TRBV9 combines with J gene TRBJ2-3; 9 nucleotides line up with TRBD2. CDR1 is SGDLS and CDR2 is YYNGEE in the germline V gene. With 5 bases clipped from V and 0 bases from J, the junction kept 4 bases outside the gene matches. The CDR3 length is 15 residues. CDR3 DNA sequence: TGTGCCAGCAGTTCTAGCGGGGACAGCACAGATACGCAGTATTTT. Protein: CASSSSGDSTDTQYF.

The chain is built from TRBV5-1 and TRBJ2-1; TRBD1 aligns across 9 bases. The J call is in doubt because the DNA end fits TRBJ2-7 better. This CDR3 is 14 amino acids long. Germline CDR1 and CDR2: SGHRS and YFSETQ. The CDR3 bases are TGCGCCAGCAGTTGGGGACAGGGTTTCAATGAGCAGTACTTC. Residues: CASSWGQGFNEQYF.